This T cell receptor beta chain appears in the sequencing data of a study of Graves' ophthalmopathy and Graves' hyperthyroidism listed by TCRdb under 2018. Context from the whole study: Peripheral blood samples were taken at the time of initial diagnosis, before any treatment was given. An independent validation cohort comprised 18 hyperthyroidism patients and around 16 patients who later progressed from hyperthyroidism to ophthalmopathy. In total, 135 blood samples were TCR-sequenced: approximately 40 ophthalmopathy, approximately 80 hyperthyroidism and about 17 hyperthyroidism-to-ophthalmopathy patients. The roughly 90 discovery patients were divided at random into training and test sets in a 7:3 ratio. After sampling, hyperthyroidism patients received methimazole starting at 30 mg daily, and ophthalmopathy patients received high-dose intravenous methylprednisolone. To tell Graves' ophthalmopathy apart from Graves' hyperthyroidism, and to predict which patients would progress to ophthalmopathy, the study relied on TCR beta repertoire signatures. In more than five hyperthyroidism patients, the T-cell repertoires found in thyroid tissue were compared with those found in blood. To explore V-J signatures that distinguish ophthalmopathy from hyperthyroidism, a discovery set of 100 patients was enrolled, made up of about 40 with ophthalmopathy and fewer than 60 with stable hyperthyroidism. Study-wide conclusions, independent of this receptor: Among expanded thyroid clonotypes with frequency above 0.001, most also showed up in blood, which suggests that blood repertoires may reflect the thyroid immune response. In cross-validation, the 13-signature model distinguished ophthalmopathy from stable hyperthyroidism with 87.88% sensitivity and roughly 81% specificity, while in the test set the corresponding values were roughly 80% and 75%. No statistical method was used to predetermine the sample size, and group allocation was not hidden from the investigators. In validation, the model predicted ophthalmopathy progression with less than 71% sensitivity and 72.22% specificity; some 13 predicted patients were CT-confirmed with GO in a median of approximately 6.5 months.

Patients with ophthalmopathy had moderately to severely active disease, with a Clinical Activity Score of 3 or more, a NOSPECS grade of 4 or more, and a disease duration of less than 3 months. Patients were excluded if they had other autoimmune diseases, uncontrolled infections, pregnancy or lactation. Diagnosis was based on clinical symptoms, serum thyroxine, TRAb, thyroid ultrasound and orbital computed tomography. PBMCs were isolated from about 9.2 ml of fresh peripheral blood by Ficoll-Paque density gradient centrifugation. Trizol reagent was used to extract the total RNA, and its quality was then checked on an Agilent 2100 Bioanalyzer. For repertoire sequencing, TCR beta CDR3 regions were amplified from RNA transcripts. The first round of RT-PCR was done with HTBI primers and the Qiagen OneStep RT-PCR kit, and was followed by a second round of multiplex PCR, then size selection and purification. Sequencing of the libraries was carried out on an Illumina HiSeq2000 in paired-end mode with 100 bp reads. Per the source publication's procedure: SOAPnuke was used to process the reads, throwing out any read that had adapters, had uncalled bases, had a mean Phred below 15, or lacked an exact constant-primer or identifier match. COPE v1.2.5 was used to merge high-quality paired reads. Each unique nucleotide sequence was treated as a clonotype, and MiTCR v1.1 was used to align the clonotypes to the IMGT TRB V, D and J references. The analysis was limited to V-J combinations with a frequency above 0.0001, which together covered 99.2% of repertoires. For each V-J combination, a TCR clonal expansion and chaos score was defined as the ratio of F50 clonal expansion to chaos observed in the TCRdist matrix. Welch's t-statistics and random forest were used to reduce features to approximately 13 V-J combinations, which were fed into a naive Bayes classifier. Thyroid-blood repertoire similarity was quantified with the Morisita-Horn index. Using fastp at Q25 and MiXCR, TCRdb reprocessed the public reads and kept productive beta chains. A single entry per CDR3 protein holds the most common genes and DNA from its merged rows. TCRdb assigned the V and J calls; the authors' analysis was not used. The sample table shows about half a million distinct CDR3 sequences, and 13% to 15% are seen once. The top ten clones comprise 9.8% of the sample.

This clonotype has ten or more counts. Its antigen is not yet known. No much larger clone is present one base from it, and per-base qualities are unavailable. The origin of this receptor is a woman younger than 45 with Graves' ophthalmopathy. Donor details come from another sample of the same person, matched by shared clones. Material: blood.

The DNA is as follows: TGTGCCAGCAGTGATACTAGCAGGCGGGACAGACCGATACTGAGTCCATATGGCTACACCTTC. Translated, it reads CASSDTSRRDRPILSPYGYTF. The chain links TRBV6-1 with TRBJ1-2; the central 7 bases match TRBD1. CDR3 length: 21 amino acids, cysteine to phenylalanine. The only DNA kept is the CDR3, 63 bases in frame from the first base. Clipping removes 3 bases from V and 5 bases from J, with 27 as the unmatched junction base count. CDR1 and CDR2 are read off the germline V gene as MNHNS and SASEGT.